The entry below describes one TCR beta chain. Its target is unknown. This sample was included in a study of OX40 agonist ivuxolimab in advanced cancers. The overall study: Every 2 weeks, patients got intravenous ivuxolimab at one of six dose levels (0.01-10 mg/kg). The group had a mean age of about 60 years, ranged from roughly 20 to 80, and was just under 85% male. Findings and caveats of the study: CD4+ and CD8+ blood T cells expanded clonally by week 6 at 0.1 to 3.0 mg/kg.

Assay: immunoSEQ multiplex PCR; the TCRdb copy retains only in-frame clones and omits some. The table has more than 65,000 clones, about 88% seen once; the top ten hold approximately 0.38%. Patients were ruled out by autoimmune disease history or systemic immunosuppression. This CDR3 has 15 amino acids. Per the germline V gene, CDR1 is SGHNT and CDR2 is YYREEE (reference sequence). V lost 2 bases, J lost 0 bases, and 9 bases lay in between. V and J are TRBV5-4 and TRBJ2-1; tentatively, D is TRBD2 (5 bases). This receptor was obtained from an adult with an advanced solid tumor such as melanoma, head and neck, liver or kidney cancer. Here the sequenced sample was CD4+ or CD8+ T cells sorted from blood, taken in a trial of the OX40 agonist ivuxolimab. The CDR3 bases are TGTGCCAGCAGCTTCGATACTAGCTCCTACAATGAGCAGTTCTTC. This translates into CASSFDTSSYNEQFF.